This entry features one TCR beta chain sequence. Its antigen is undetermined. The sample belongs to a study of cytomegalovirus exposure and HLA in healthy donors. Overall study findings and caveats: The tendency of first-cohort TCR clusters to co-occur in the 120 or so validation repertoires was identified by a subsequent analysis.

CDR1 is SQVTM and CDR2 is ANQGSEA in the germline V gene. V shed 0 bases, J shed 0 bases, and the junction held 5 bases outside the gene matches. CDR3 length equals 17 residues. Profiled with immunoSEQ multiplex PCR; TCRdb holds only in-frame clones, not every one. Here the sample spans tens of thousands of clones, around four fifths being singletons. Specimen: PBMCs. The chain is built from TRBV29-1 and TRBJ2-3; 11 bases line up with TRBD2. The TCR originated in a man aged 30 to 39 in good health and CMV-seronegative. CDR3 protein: CSVEEASGGSSTDTQYF. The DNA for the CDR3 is TGCAGCGTTGAAGAGGCTAGCGGGGGGTCTAGCACAGATACGCAGTATTTT.